This passage covers 4 T cell receptor beta chains from one sample sequenced in a study of blood T cell repertoires in COVID-19. Profiled with immunoSEQ multiplex PCR; TCRdb holds only in-frame clones, not every one. The data contain some 180,000 clones, about 85% of them seen just once; the ten biggest clones take up roughly 5.6%. Sequenced sample: peripheral blood. The receptors here all came from a woman aged 35 to 49 with COVID-19, enrolled during active disease.

This chain uses TRBV6-5 with TRBJ2-1, with TRBD1 identical over 9 bases. This CDR3 has 14 amino acids. The germline CDR1 and CDR2 sequences are MNHEY and SVGAGI. The V gene end was trimmed by 8 bases and the J gene end by 8 bases; junction bases not matched to a gene: 10. The CDR3 here is CASVRGQGLDEQFF. The CDR3 DNA reads TGTGCCAGCGTACGCGGACAGGGGTTGGATGAGCAGTTCTTC.

The chain combines TRBV7-2 with TRBJ2-7; possibly TRBD1 for D (6 bases). This CDR3 spans 16 amino acids. Germline CDR1 SGHTA, CDR2 FQGNSA. Trimming took off 4 bases at V and 1 base at J, with 17 bases between the two ends. This chain's CDR3 is CASSSNTGKFSYEQYF. The CDR3 nucleotides are TGTGCCAGCAGCTCCAACACAGGGAAATTTTCCTACGAGCAGTACTTC.

This rearrangement joins TRBV18 to TRBJ1-3, with TRBD1 identical over 9 bases. Germline V CDR1 and CDR2: KGHSH, LQKENI. V lost 2 bases to trimming and J lost 3 bases; unmatched junction nucleotides: 11. This CDR3 spans 18 amino acids. CDR3 protein: CASSPSLYGQGSGNTIYF. DNA of the CDR3: TGTGCCAGCTCACCAAGTCTGTACGGACAGGGGAGTGGAAACACCATATATTTT.

The chain couples TRBV2 to TRBJ1-5; D remains ambiguous. The germline gives CDR1 SNHLY, CDR2 FYNNEI. CDR3 length equals 14 residues. With 8 bases removed from V and 2 bases from J, the gap between germline ends came to 13 bases. CDR3 sequence: CASGLGGGNQPQHF. CDR3 coding DNA: TGTGCCAGCGGTTTAGGCGGAGGCAATCAGCCCCAGCATTTT. Full variable domain (remainder filled in from reference TRBV2 and TRBJ1-5): EPEVTQTPSHQVTQMGQEVILRCVPISNHLYFYWYRQILGQKVEFLVSFYNNEISEKSEIFDDQFSVERPDGSNFTLKIRSTKLEDSAMYFCASGLGGGNQPQHFGDGTRLSIL.